The 9 T cell receptor beta chains reported below all come from one sample, sequenced in a study of immune cell composition in non-small cell lung cancer. TCRdb keeps only in-frame clones here, not all; method: immunoSEQ multiplex PCR. The repertoire holds some 5,600 clones, about three quarters seen once, with about 7.3% in the top ten. The source material was lung tumor tissue. All receptors come from a human donor with non-small cell lung cancer.

The rearrangement joins TRBV6-5 to TRBJ1-1; maybe TRBD1 (6 bases). V was clipped by 4 bases and J by 2 bases, with 8 bases between them. This CDR3 has 13 residues. The germline V gene encodes CDR1 MNHEY and CDR2 SVGAGI. The CDR3 protein is CASSWDKNTEAFF. DNA of the CDR3: TGTGCCAGCAGTTGGGACAAAAACACTGAAGCTTTCTTT.

This clone is a singleton in its sample. V is TRBV7-9 and J is TRBJ2-3; 7 nucleotides align to TRBD2. V trimming: 11 bases; J trimming: 5 bases; junction bases outside the gene matches: 7. Per germline, CDR1 SEHNR and CDR2 FQNEAQ (reference sequence). CDR3 length equals 12 residues. The CDR3 DNA is TGTGCCCAGCGGGATCCGGTAGATACGCAGTATTTT. Protein product: CAQRDPVDTQYF.

The gene calls are TRBV7-8 and TRBJ1-3, with 7 bases lining up with TRBD1. With 5 bases clipped from V and 0 bases from J, the junction kept 4 bases outside the gene matches. This CDR3 is 15 amino acids long. CDR1 and CDR2 (germline): SGHVS, FQNEAQ. CDR3 region: CASSRQGVSGNTIYF. CDR3 bases: TGTGCCAGCAGCCGACAGGGCGTCTCTGGAAACACCATATATTTT.

The chain is built from TRBV5-6 and TRBJ1-1; D perhaps matches TRBD1 (5 bases). CDR1 is SGHDT and CDR2 is YYEEEE in the germline V gene. CDR3 length: 15 residues. Between the trimmed V and J ends, which lost 2 bases and 3 bases, there was a span of 14 bases. CDR3 amino acids: CASSFAQRQYTEAFF. The CDR3 DNA is TGTGCCAGCAGCTTCGCGCAGAGACAGTACACTGAAGCTTTCTTT.

V and J are TRBV4-1 and TRBJ2-4; weak D call: TRBD1 (5 bases). The CDR3 is 17 residues long. The V end was cut by 2 bases, the J end by 0 bases, with 14 bases between. Germline V lookup: CDR1 MGHRA, CDR2 YSYEKL. The CDR3 region is CASSQTPGLLAKNIQYF. Written as DNA, the CDR3 is TGCGCCAGCAGCCAAACCCCAGGGCTACTAGCCAAAAACATTCAGTACTTC.

The chain links TRBV28 to TRBJ2-3, with 9 bases identical to TRBD2. CDR1 and CDR2 from the germline V gene are MDHEN and SYDVKM. Germline trimming cut 5 bases from V and 0 bases from J; bases unmatched to any gene: 9. The CDR3 loop spans 17 amino acids. The CDR3, as DNA: TGTGCCAGCAGTCCCTCTCTAGCGGGAAGGAGCACAGATACGCAGTATTTT. Translation: CASSPSLAGRSTDTQYF.

The gene calls are TRBV5-1 and TRBJ2-4; D gene ambiguous. Germline V gene sequence: CDR1 SGHRS, CDR2 YFSETQ. V was cut by 4 bases and J by 4 bases, with 12 bases left in between. The CDR3 runs to 14 residues. The CDR3 protein is CASSIGSRKNIQYF. CDR3 in DNA: TGCGCCAGCAGCATCGGGTCTAGAAAAAACATTCAGTACTTC.

The chain links TRBV5-4 to TRBJ1-1, with D possibly TRBD1 on 5 matching bases. The CDR3 is made up of 14 amino acids. Trimming stripped 0 bases from V and 4 bases from J, with 10 bases between. The germline V gene encodes CDR1 SGHNT and CDR2 YYREEE (reference sequence). The chain's CDR3 is CASSLDGGGTEAFF. As DNA, the CDR3 is TGTGCCAGCAGCTTGGACGGGGGGGGCACTGAAGCTTTCTTT.

This clone was counted once. The V gene is TRBV5-1, the J gene TRBJ1-1, with D possibly matching TRBD1 (5 bases). Germline V CDR1 and CDR2: SGHRS, YFSETQ. This CDR3 region has 14 residues. Trimming left V 1 base short and J 5 bases short, with 12 bases between. The CDR3 bases are TGCGCCAGCAGCTTGTGGGGCAGCGGGACTGAAGCTTTCTTT. Protein product: CASSLWGSGTEAFF. Complete variable domain (other parts from reference TRBV5-1 and TRBJ1-1): KAGVTQTPRYLIKTRGQQVTLSCSPISGHRSVSWYQQTPGQGLQFLFEYFSETQRNKGNFPGRFSGRQFSNSRSEMNVSTLELGDSALYLCASSLWGSGTEAFFGQGTRLTVV.